The sequence of this T cell receptor beta chain was determined in a study of human thymus T cells. The protocol was immunoSEQ multiplex PCR, while the TCRdb copy is restricted to in-frame clones and leaves out a portion. Of around 44,000 clones listed, 94% were seen once; the top ten hold around 0.12%. Donors were healthy Finnish infants having corrective surgery for congenital heart defects. Overall study results and limits: Thymic and blood repertoires seemed to favor certain V and J genes.

Comment on this clone: What it binds is not known.

Germline V gives CDR1 SGHTA, CDR2 FQGNSA. The CDR3 runs 13 residues. Trimming removed 3 bases from V and 5 bases from J, with 9 bases in between. Source material: blood. The receptor was isolated from a boy under three years old with a congenital heart defect but otherwise immunologically healthy. The chain employs TRBV7-2 and TRBJ2-3; D is undetermined. The CDR3 reads CASSFYKKDTQYF. CDR3 nucleotides: TGTGCCAGCAGCTTCTACAAGAAAGATACGCAGTATTTT.